The entry below describes one TCR beta chain. Its antigen is currently unknown. Since the CDR3 does not end with the conserved phenylalanine or tryptophan, this likely comes from a read error. TCR beta cDNA was made from roughly 500 ng total RNA with a constant-region primer. Libraries covering TCR beta were generated through three nested multiplex PCR rounds (using a slightly modified ARM-PCR). Running 10 cycles apiece, the first two PCR rounds relied on TRBV1-TRBV30 forward primers together with a C-beta reverse primer. TCRdb passed the multiplex PCR reads through MiXCR, listing each CDR3 protein once. The sample lists 20,000 to 25,000 distinct CDR3 sequences, approximately 79% occurring once. Total RNA and DNA came together from 20-30 mg of bulk tissue without cell sorting. The proportion of viable tumor cells exceeded 75% in every tumor sample. The record originates from a study of tumor-infiltrating lymphocytes in primary liver carcinoma. Points from the study as a whole: Tumor region pairs shared more overlap than did tumor-adjacent and tumor-blood pairs. Presence in all five tumor regions was observed for only about 7.5-25% of top clones.

Germline values: CDR1 KGHDR, CDR2 SFDVKD. The CDR3 is made up of 16 amino acids. This TCR came from a woman between 25 and 40 years old with primary liver carcinoma and hepatitis B virus infection. The specimen was liver tumor tissue from sampling region 1. Subset defined: tumor region T1, superior pole. The chain uses TRBV24-1 and TRBJ2-5; 7 bases align to TRBD2. CDR3 sequence (DNA): TGTGCCACCAGTGATTTCCAAAGCGGGGCTAAAGAGCCCCAGTACCTC. The encoded protein is CATSDFQSGAKEPQYL.